The clone carrying this T cell receptor beta chain has only a few counts. Assay used: immunoSEQ multiplex PCR; TCRdb lists only in-frame clones, some missing. The sample has about 270,000 clones, around 93% seen once; the top ten hold roughly 2.8%. The data derive from a study of blood T cell repertoires in COVID-19. Looking at the study overall: The cDNA or gDNA used as material had been derived from T cells, B-cell-depleted T cells, or PBMCs.

The V and J ends lost 5 bases and 2 bases respectively, with 10 bases between them. The CDR3 length is 14 residues. Germline V gene lookup returns CDR1 SGHAT and CDR2 FQNNGV. The study assigned cohorts using participant-reported clinical history. People in the exposed group encountered a COVID-19 case within 2 weeks before entering the study. The rearrangement joins TRBV11-2 to TRBJ2-1; the D is unclear. This receptor was obtained from a man between 40 and 49 years old who had been exposed to COVID-19. Sequencing was performed on PBMCs or T cells enriched from blood (not recorded which). CDR3 region: CASSLLSAYNEQFF. The DNA of the CDR3 is TGTGCCAGCAGCCTCCTTTCAGCCTACAATGAGCAGTTCTTC.